Shown below are 28 T cell receptor beta chains from a single sample sequenced in a study of beta chain features in type 1 diabetes. The isolated RNA, all of it, was reverse transcribed, so expressed TCRB transcripts were what got sequenced. Assay used: immunoSEQ multiplex PCR; TCRdb lists only in-frame clones, some missing. The table lists almost 350,000 clones, approximately 8.2% of them singletons, with 0.44% in the top ten. Sequencing input: central memory CD4+ T cells from blood. Source of these receptors: a woman between 18 and 29 years old in good health.

This clone has a handful of counts. V and J are TRBV6-1 and TRBJ2-3; 8 nucleotides agree with TRBD2. The CDR3 has 15 amino acids. The V gene's germline CDR1 is MNHNS and CDR2 SASEGT. J lost 2 bases, V lost 6 bases, and 7 bases had no gene match. The CDR3 is CASRRGAGDTDTQYF. In DNA, the CDR3 is TGTGCCAGCAGGAGGGGAGCGGGGGACACAGATACGCAGTATTTT.

This clone was detected only a few times. The rearrangement links TRBV5-1 to TRBJ1-2; D is uncertain. V lost 0 bases and J lost 0, with 12 bases in between. The CDR3 consists of 16 residues. Germline lookup yields CDR1 SGHRS and CDR2 YFSETQ. DNA for the CDR3: TGCGCCAGCAGCTTGGCCAATCCGGCCTCTAACTATGGCTACACCTTC. Protein sequence: CASSLANPASNYGYTF.

Written as DNA, the CDR3 is TGTGCCAGCAGTCCCGGGACAGGGGATGACAATGAGCAGTTCTTC. Translated: CASSPGTGDDNEQFF. V and J are TRBV11-3 and TRBJ2-1; 10 bases fit TRBD1. The CDR3 spans 15 residues. V dropped 6 bases and J dropped 5; count of bases not matched to a gene: 7. Germline CDR1 reads SGHNT; CDR2 reads YENEEA.

This clone was seen a few times. The J gene is TRBJ1-2, the V gene TRBV7-9, with D perhaps TRBD1 (6 bases). The CDR3 runs to 13 residues. Per germline, CDR1 SEHNR and CDR2 FQNEAQ (reference sequence). V shed 5 bases and J shed 4 bases, with 11 bases lying between them. This CDR3 is CASSPDRSYGYTF. CDR3 in DNA: TGTGCCAGCAGCCCTGACAGGAGCTATGGCTACACCTTC.

This clone has just a few counts. The V and J genes are TRBV21-1 and TRBJ2-7. TRBV21-1 is a pseudogene. CDR3 size: 16 residues. The DNA for the CDR3 is TGTGCCAGCAGCAAAGCTGACAGGGAGGGGCCCTACGAGCAGTACTTC. Its translation: CASSKADREGPYEQYF.

The chain recombines TRBV29-1 with TRBJ2-3, with 11 bases aligning to TRBD2. Germline CDR1 is SQVTM and CDR2 is ANQGSEA. CDR3 size: 16 residues. V shed 3 bases, J shed 5 bases, and the junction held 10 bases outside the gene matches. The CDR3 DNA is TGCAGCGTTGATACTAGCGGGAGTCTTCTCAAAGATACGCAGTATTTT. Amino acids: CSVDTSGSLLKDTQYF.

As regards this clone: Possible read error: a much larger clone is one base away. The chain has TRBV7-2 and TRBJ1-1; the D gene is possibly TRBD1 (5 bases). This CDR3 contains 13 residues. The V end lost 4 bases, the J end lost 2 bases, and 8 bases lay between the germline ends. CDR1 and CDR2 (germline): SGHTA, FQGNSA. The CDR3 DNA reads TGTGCCAGCAGCTCGGACAAAAACACTGAAGCTTTCTTT. Residues: CASSSDKNTEAFF.

This chain joins TRBV11-2 and TRBJ2-1; 12 nucleotides agree with TRBD2. The CDR3 sequence is 15 residues long. The germline V gene encodes CDR1 SGHAT and CDR2 FQNNGV. V was clipped by 3 bases and J by 7 bases; unmatched bases: 4. In nucleotides, the CDR3 is TGTGCCAGCAGCTTTCGTCTAGCGGGAGGGAATGAGCAGTTCTTC. Translation: CASSFRLAGGNEQFF.

V and J are TRBV5-6 and TRBJ2-3, with 8 bases fitting TRBD2. J was trimmed by 3 bases and V by 9 bases; bases with no gene match: 9. Germline V gene lookup returns CDR1 SGHDT and CDR2 YYEEEE. The CDR3 has 14 residues. The CDR3 sequence: CATGEGGRTDTQYF. Here the CDR3 DNA reads TGTGCCACCGGTGAGGGCGGGAGGACAGATACGCAGTATTTT.

A remark on this clone: The sample contains more than one DNA sequence encoding this CDR3. V is TRBV4-3 and J is TRBJ2-6; no definite D call. Trimming removed 0 bases from V and 2 bases from J, with 2 bases in between. The CDR3 runs to 14 residues. The germline V gene has CDR1 LGHNA and CDR2 YSLEER. Here the CDR3 DNA reads TGCGCCAGCAGCCAAGAGACTGGGGCCAACGTCCTGACTTTC. This encodes CASSQETGANVLTF.

This clone turned up a few times. This chain joins TRBV23-1 and TRBJ2-1; 8 bases agree with TRBD1. TRBV23-1 is marked as an open reading frame, function uncertain. The CDR3 is made up of 13 amino acids. Germline trimming cut 3 bases from V and 9 bases from J; bases unmatched to any gene: 4. DNA of the CDR3: TGCGCCAGCAGTCATCGGACAGGGATTGAGCAGTTCTTC. This codes for CASSHRTGIEQFF.

In its sample, this clone was seen a few times. A junction end diverges from the germline sequence, so it may reflect a read error. The chain joins TRBV10-3 to TRBJ1-5; 7 bases fit TRBD1. The length of the CDR3 is 14 residues. CDR1 and CDR2 from the germline V gene are ENHRY and SYGVKD. CDR3 nucleotide sequence: TGTGCCAGCAGTTTGACAGGGACCAATCAGCCCCAGCATTTT. Its protein is CASSLTGTNQPQHF.

This chain uses TRBV7-2 with TRBJ2-1; 11 positions match TRBD1. The germline V gene encodes CDR1 SGHTA and CDR2 FQGNSA. This CDR3 is 17 amino acids long. V lost 5 bases to trimming and J lost 0 bases; unmatched junction nucleotides: 6. CDR3 in DNA: TGTGCCAGCAGCGCCGGACAGGGGGCACGCTCCTACAATGAGCAGTTCTTC. Protein product: CASSAGQGARSYNEQFF.

This chain joins TRBV28 and TRBJ1-4; D might be TRBD1 (6 bases). Germline-derived CDR1 and CDR2 are MDHEN and SYDVKM. V was trimmed by 6 bases and J by 7 bases, leaving 15 bases between them. This CDR3 has 14 amino acids. The CDR3 loop reads CASRFGTNSEKLFF. In DNA, the CDR3 is TGTGCCAGCAGATTCGGGACAAACAGTGAAAAACTGTTTTTT.

V gene TRBV10-3 combines with J gene TRBJ2-7; TRBD1 matches at 10 bases. Germline V gives CDR1 ENHRY, CDR2 SYGVKD. Trimming took 6 bases from V and 3 from J; bases not matched to a gene: 5. The CDR3 covers 14 residues. The CDR3: CAISDRGRGYEQYF. The CDR3 nucleotides read TGTGCCATCAGCGACAGGGGGCGAGGCTACGAGCAGTACTTC.

This clone was seen a handful of times. This chain links TRBV28 with TRBJ1-1; weak D call: TRBD1 (6 bases). CDR1 is MDHEN, CDR2 SYDVKM, per germline. Trimming took off 4 bases at V and 1 base at J, with 10 bases between the two ends. The CDR3 length is 14 residues. The DNA for the CDR3 is TGTGCCAGCAGTTACGGACAGTGGAACACTGAAGCTTTCTTT. This sequence encodes CASSYGQWNTEAFF.

V usage is TRBV9 and J usage is TRBJ1-5; no definite D call. V was shortened by 4 bases and J by 8 bases, with 13 bases between the two germline ends. CDR3 length equals 13 residues. The germline gives CDR1 SGDLS, CDR2 YYNGEE. In DNA form, the CDR3 reads TGTGCCAGCAGCTCCGGACCCGGGGAGCCCCAGCATTTT. Translation: CASSSGPGEPQHF.

The table lists this clone with many counts. The chain employs TRBV14 and TRBJ1-3, with D uncertain. The CDR3 is 12 residues long. Germline V CDR1 and CDR2: SGHDN, FVKESK. The V end was cut by 3 bases, the J end by 2 bases, with 2 bases between. The CDR3 reads CASSHPGNTIYF. In nucleotides, the CDR3 is TGTGCCAGCAGCCATCCTGGAAACACCATATATTTT.

This chain links TRBV4-1 with TRBJ2-5, with D unresolved. Per the germline V gene, CDR1 is MGHRA and CDR2 is YSYEKL. Trimming shortened V by 1 base and J by 4 bases, and 10 bases separated the two germline ends. The CDR3 is 14 amino acids. This CDR3 reads CASSQGGWGETQYF. As DNA, the CDR3 is TGCGCCAGCAGCCAAGGGGGATGGGGAGAGACCCAGTACTTC.

The sample holds many counts of this clone. The gene calls are TRBV5-6 and TRBJ2-1; D not resolved. There are 11 residues in the CDR3. In germline, CDR1 is SGHDT, CDR2 YYEEEE. Trimming removed 4 bases at V and 7 bases at J, with 6 bases between. CDR3 coding DNA: TGTGCCAGCAGCCGTACAAATGAGCAGTTCTTC. The encoded protein is CASSRTNEQFF.

The chain employs TRBV5-4 and TRBJ2-3; D gene uncertain. With 4 bases removed from V and 2 bases from J, the gap between germline ends came to 17 bases. Germline-derived CDR1 and CDR2 are SGHNT and YYREEE (reference sequence). The CDR3 runs 16 residues. This chain's CDR3 is CASSTLAPRPTDTQYF. The CDR3 DNA sequence: TGTGCCAGCAGCACGTTGGCCCCAAGGCCCACAGATACGCAGTATTTT. Based on the CDR3 plus reference TRBV5-4 and TRBJ2-3, the full variable domain is ETGVTQSPTHLIKTRGQQVTLRCSSQSGHNTVSWYQQALGQGPQFIFQYYREEENGRGNFPPRFSGLQFPNYSSELNVNALELDDSALYLCASSTLAPRPTDTQYFGPGTRLTVL.

The CDR3 here is CASSPHSGTDTQYF. The CDR3 nucleotides are TGTGCCAGCAGTCCCCATAGCGGGACAGATACGCAGTATTTT. V gene TRBV28 combines with J gene TRBJ2-3, with TRBD2 identical over 7 bases. Looked up from germline, CDR1 is MDHEN and CDR2 is SYDVKM. The trim removed 5 bases at V and 3 bases at J, leaving 5 bases unmatched. The CDR3 totals 14 residues.

This chain joins TRBV5-4 and TRBJ2-7, with no clear D. CDR3 length: 14 residues. The V gene lost 0 bases and the J gene lost 6 bases, with 13 bases spanning the gap. CDR1 is SGHNT, CDR2 YYREEE, per germline (reference sequence). CDR3 DNA: TGTGCCAGCAGCTTGGGACCCACCTTCCCCGAGCAGTACTTC. It specifies CASSLGPTFPEQYF.

This clone has just a few counts. The chain uses TRBV6-5 and TRBJ2-5, with no clear D. The J call is in doubt because the DNA end fits TRBJ2-7 better. Germline lookup yields CDR1 MNHEY and CDR2 SVGAGI. This CDR3 has 12 residues. CDR3 DNA sequence: TGTGCCAGCAGCCCGAGCTCCTACGAGCAGTACTTC. Encoded protein: CASSPSSYEQYF.

This clone was counted between two and nine times. V gene TRBV4-2 combines with J gene TRBJ2-3; 8 bases map to TRBD2. The CDR3 contains 17 residues. V shed 1 base, J shed 3 bases, and the junction held 9 bases outside the gene matches. Germline loops: CDR1 LGHNA, CDR2 YNFKEQ. The CDR3 DNA is TGTGCCAGCAGCCAAGTACTAGCGGCGTCGGGGACAGATACGCAGTATTTT. Translation gives CASSQVLAASGTDTQYF.

V is TRBV10-3 and J is TRBJ2-1; 7 positions match TRBD2. The CDR3 loop spans 15 amino acids. V lost 6 bases, J lost 8 bases, and 13 bases stayed unmatched. Germline V CDR1 and CDR2: ENHRY, SYGVKD. CDR3 amino acids: CAIRNGGGTVHEQFF. Here the CDR3 DNA reads TGTGCCATCAGAAATGGGGGGGGTACAGTCCATGAGCAGTTCTTC.

The genes are TRBV5-4 and TRBJ2-2; D is ambiguous. The V gene lost 4 bases and the J gene lost 1 base, with 8 bases spanning the gap. The CDR3 runs to 14 residues. Germline V gene lookup returns CDR1 SGHNT and CDR2 YYREEE (reference sequence). The CDR3 DNA reads as TGTGCCAGCAGCCCAGACGGGAACACCGGGGAGCTGTTTTTT. Amino acids: CASSPDGNTGELFF.

The sample holds a few counts of this clone. The genes are TRBV11-3 and TRBJ2-7; 8 positions agree with TRBD2. The germline CDR1 and CDR2 sequences are SGHNT and YENEEA. Trimming removed 5 bases from V and 7 bases from J; junction bases left unmatched: 4. The CDR3 runs 12 residues. CDR3 sequence reads: CASSPGLVEQYF. DNA of the CDR3: TGTGCCAGCAGCCCGGGACTAGTGGAGCAGTACTTC.